The text below deals with one T cell receptor beta chain. The CDR3 has 15 amino acids. Germline V gene sequence: CDR1 MNHEY, CDR2 SMNVEV (reference sequence). With V trimmed by 5 bases and J by 2 bases, 5 bases remained unmatched. Methods used by the authors: Reference gene primer amplification gave nucleated cell count estimates. Libraries were prepared by immunoSEQ multiplex PCR; TCRdb keeps only in-frame clonotypes and omits some of them. V and J calls plus clone size are reproduced from that table; the DNA served to infer D and trimming. The sample has fewer than 200,000 clones; approximately 80% are singletons. The data originate from a study of blood T cell repertoires in COVID-19. Turning to the study itself: The origin of the acute and convalescent COVID-19 samples was the United States, Italy and Spain. From T cells, B-cell-depleted T cells, or PBMCs came the material, which was cDNA or gDNA.

The sample was peripheral blood. The chain recombines TRBV27 with TRBJ2-1; 8 bases align to TRBD2. The TCR sequence derives from a man in his sixties with acute or convalescent COVID-19. CDR3 DNA: TGTGCCAGCAGTATTAGCGGGAATCCCTACAATGAGCAGTTCTTC. It is translated as CASSISGNPYNEQFF.